This T cell receptor (beta chain) was observed in a study of blood T cell repertoires in COVID-19. Across the whole study: Whether acute or convalescent, the COVID-19 samples came from the United States, Italy and Spain. T cells, B-cell-depleted T cells, or PBMCs supplied cDNA or gDNA.

The germline CDR1 and CDR2 sequences are GTSNPN and SVGIG (reference sequence). The germline V and J ends were trimmed by 1 base and 8 bases, with 11 bases remaining between them. There are 13 residues in the CDR3. Enrolled during active infection, Seattle patients were then followed longitudinally. This clone came up a few times. Original handling: Cell counts per sample came from amplifying reference gene primers. Sequencing was performed with immunoSEQ multiplex PCR; in TCRdb, only in-frame clones are kept and a portion is missing. V, J and clone size reflect that table, while D and trimming were determined from the DNA. The sample records roughly 410,000 clones, more than 75% being singletons.

This chain connects TRBV30 to TRBJ1-4; D ambiguous. The receptor was derived from an older woman with COVID-19, enrolled during active disease. Sequenced: peripheral blood. In DNA, the CDR3 is TGTGCCTGGAGTGCCGGGGTGAGCGAAAAACTGTTTTTT. It specifies CAWSAGVSEKLFF.